These 8 T cell receptor beta chains were all obtained from the same sample, sequenced in a study of blood T cell repertoires in COVID-19. Only in-frame clones appear in the TCRdb table, and some are missing; sequencing was by immunoSEQ multiplex PCR. The sample lists hundreds of thousands of clones, approximately 90% occurring once. Source material: PBMCs or T cells enriched from blood (not recorded which). The receptors derive from a woman aged 18 to 35 who had recovered from COVID-19.

This rearrangement joins TRBV18 to TRBJ1-4; unclear D gene. Trimming shortened V by 3 bases and J by 7 bases, and 9 bases separated the two germline ends. This CDR3 has 13 residues. The germline gives CDR1 KGHSH, CDR2 LQKENI. This chain's CDR3 is CASSPEISEKLFF. CDR3 sequence (DNA): TGTGCCAGCTCACCGGAGATATCTGAAAAACTGTTTTTT.

J is TRBJ1-3 and V is TRBV13; D uncertain. This CDR3 spans 15 amino acids. V lost 4 bases to trimming and J lost 0 bases, with 10 bases between them. Germline V gene data show CDR1 as PRHDT and CDR2 as FYEKMQ (reference sequence). CDR3 sequence: CASSSREGSGNTIYF. The CDR3 nucleotides read TGTGCCAGCAGCTCTCGCGAGGGCTCTGGAAACACCATATATTTT.

The V gene is TRBV7-2, the J gene TRBJ2-3; 10 bases map to TRBD2. CDR3 length equals 15 residues. Germline loops: CDR1 SGHTA, CDR2 FQGNSA. J gave up 1 base and V 7 bases, and 5 bases lay outside the gene matches. The CDR3 here is CASKSGLAGTDTQYF. The CDR3 bases are TGTGCCAGCAAAAGCGGACTAGCGGGCACAGATACGCAGTATTTT.

There are a few counts of this clone. The chain links TRBV4-2 to TRBJ1-2; no firm D call. Deletions cut 0 bases from V and 9 bases from J, with 20 bases between. Germline V gives CDR1 LGHNA, CDR2 YNFKEQ. This CDR3 region has 16 residues. CDR3 bases: TGTGCCAGCAGCCAAGATGGTACGGGTATGGCGGGGAGCTACACCTTC. Protein sequence: CASSQDGTGMAGSYTF.

Written as DNA, the CDR3 is TGTGCCAGCAGCTTGTGGGAGGGAGGGACGGAATATGGCACCGGGGAGCTGTTTTTT. It yields the protein CASSLWEGGTEYGTGELFF. This rearrangement joins TRBV5-5 to TRBJ2-2, with TRBD2 matching over 7 bases. The trim removed 1 base at V and 4 bases at J, leaving 16 bases unmatched. The CDR3 loop spans 19 amino acids. Looked up from germline, CDR1 is SGHKS and CDR2 is YYEKEE (reference sequence). Together with reference TRBV5-5 and TRBJ2-2, the CDR3 gives the full variable domain: DAGVTQSPTHLIKTRGQQVTLRCSPISGHKSVSWYQQVLGQGPQFIFQYYEKEERGRGNFPDRFSARQFPNYSSELNVNALLLGDSALYLCASSLWEGGTEYGTGELFFGEGSRLTVL.

This rearrangement joins TRBV6-5 to TRBJ1-1, with TRBD1 identical over 11 bases. The ends lost 2 bases at V and 6 bases at J; junction bases unmatched: 5. The CDR3 spans 15 residues. Germline CDR1 MNHEY, CDR2 SVGAGI. CDR3 DNA sequence: TGTGCCAGCAGTTACCCAGGACAGGGGGCCGCTGAAGCTTTCTTT. Amino acids: CASSYPGQGAAEAFF.

V gene TRBV19 combines with J gene TRBJ1-5; the D gene is possibly TRBD1 (6 bases). The germline V gene has CDR1 LNHDA and CDR2 SQIVND (reference sequence). V shed 5 bases and J shed 8 bases, with 16 bases lying between them. The CDR3 spans 14 residues. The CDR3, as DNA: TGTGCCAGTAGTTCCTCGGGGGGGGCAGAGCCCCAGCATTTT. Translated, it gives CASSSSGGAEPQHF.

Of note for this clone: Different DNA sequences within this sample yield the same CDR3. This sequence joins TRBV5-1 and TRBJ1-1, with D tentatively TRBD1 (5 bases). CDR3 length: 13 amino acids. V was cut by 3 bases and J by 2 bases, with 8 bases left in between. Per germline, CDR1 SGHRS and CDR2 YFSETQ. CDR3 region: CASSWGENTEAFF. CDR3 DNA sequence: TGCGCCAGCAGCTGGGGCGAAAACACTGAAGCTTTCTTT. The full variable domain, rest sourced from reference TRBV5-1 and TRBJ1-1, is KAGVTQTPRYLIKTRGQQVTLSCSPISGHRSVSWYQQTPGQGLQFLFEYFSETQRNKGNFPGRFSGRQFSNSRSEMNVSTLELGDSALYLCASSWGENTEAFFGQGTRLTVV.